This T cell receptor beta chain is drawn from a study of cytomegalovirus exposure and HLA in healthy donors. Study-wide context: An earlier analysis identified under 130 million unique TCR beta sequences in about 200 million T cells. Study outcomes and limitations: Overall, approximately 150 TCR beta chains were annotated as cytomegalovirus-associated. A previous analysis found most TCR beta V segments productive roughly 87% or roughly 30% of the time.

V was trimmed by 0 bases and J by 3 bases, leaving 13 bases between them. This CDR3 is built from 15 residues. CDR1 and CDR2 (germline): SGHKS, YYEKEE (reference sequence). PCR amplification relied on 60 Vbeta primers (plus 13 Jbeta primers). Profiling relied on immunoSEQ multiplex PCR, and the TCRdb table lists in-frame clones only, not all of them. Among around 140,000 clones listed, approximately 85% were seen once. Comment on this clone: Its antigen is not known.

Sequenced: PBMCs. This clonotype was obtained from a woman in her 40s in good health and CMV-seronegative. The chain combines TRBV5-5 with TRBJ2-7, with a weak D call TRBD1 (5 bases). In nucleotides, the CDR3 is TGTGCCAGCAGCTTGGTTCCCAGGGAAAGCTACGAGCAGTACTTC. It is translated as CASSLVPRESYEQYF.